The 3 T cell receptor beta chains below come from one sample, sequenced in a study of T cells in Graves' hyperthyroidism and ophthalmopathy. The investigators amplified TCR beta CDR3 regions from RNA transcripts. The HTBI primer set served for first-round RT-PCR of the TCR CDR3. TCRdb reanalysed the multiplex PCR reads using MiXCR and keeps one entry per CDR3 protein. The sample carries fewer than 750,000 distinct CDR3 sequences, around 42% recorded once. The sample was peripheral blood or thyroid tissue (not recorded which). The receptors come from a woman aged 18-29 years with Graves' hyperthyroidism.

This clonotype showed up many times. This chain connects TRBV6-2 or TRBV6-3 to TRBJ2-7; TRBD1 is a possible D gene (6 bases). V dropped 7 bases and J dropped 7 bases, with 11 bases sitting between them. The CDR3 covers 11 residues. Germline loops: CDR1 MNHEY, CDR2 SVGEGT. Written as DNA, the CDR3 is TGTGCCAGCACCCTACAGGGAGAGCAGTACTTC. Its protein product is CASTLQGEQYF.

As DNA, the CDR3 is TGTGCCAGCAGCTCTAGCGGGGCGTCCCACTACGAGCAGTACTTC. This translates into CASSSSGASHYEQYF. The chain carries TRBV7-9 and TRBJ2-7; TRBD2 matches at 9 bases. Germline V gene sequence: CDR1 SEHNR, CDR2 FQNEAQ (reference sequence). V shed 4 bases, J shed 3 bases, and the junction held 7 bases outside the gene matches. This CDR3 is built from 15 residues.

A few counts support this clonotype. This chain uses TRBV6-2 or TRBV6-3 with TRBJ1-1; maybe TRBD1 (6 bases). CDR3 length equals 14 residues. Germline V lookup: CDR1 MNHEY, CDR2 SVGEGT. The germline V and J ends were trimmed by 8 bases and 2 bases, with 15 bases remaining between them. The CDR3 bases are TGTGCCAGCGGGTTCGGGACACCCAACACTGAAGCTTTCTTT. It specifies CASGFGTPNTEAFF.